The present entry profiles one TCR beta chain with its context. At one end the junction does not follow the germline gene, possibly because of a read error. The data stem from a study of shared clonotypes between healthy human individuals. The data were produced by immunoSEQ multiplex PCR, yet TCRdb's version contains in-frame clones alone and is incomplete. The sample includes under 1,900,000 clones, 98% of them seen just once. There are 16 residues in the CDR3. Germline V gene data show CDR1 as SEHNR and CDR2 as FQNEAQ (reference sequence). The TCR comes from a man aged 30 to 39 in good health. The sequenced material came from naive CD4+ T cells sorted from blood. Specified subset: CD45RA+ positively selected. V and J are TRBV7-9 and TRBJ1-5, with a possible D match to TRBD1 (5 bases). The CDR3: CASSLAGRGLGQPQHF. CDR3 coding DNA: TGTGCCAGCAGCCTAGCGGGGAGGGGATTAGGACAGCCCCAGCATTTT.